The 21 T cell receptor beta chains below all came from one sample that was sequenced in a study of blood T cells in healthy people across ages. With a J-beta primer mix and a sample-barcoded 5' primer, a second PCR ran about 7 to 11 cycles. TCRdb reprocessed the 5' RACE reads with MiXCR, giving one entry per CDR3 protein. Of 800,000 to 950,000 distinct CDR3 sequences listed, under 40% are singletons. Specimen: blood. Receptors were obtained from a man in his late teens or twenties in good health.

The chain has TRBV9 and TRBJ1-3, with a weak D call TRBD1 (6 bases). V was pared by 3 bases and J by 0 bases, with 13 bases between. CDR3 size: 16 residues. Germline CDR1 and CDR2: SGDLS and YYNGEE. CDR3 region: CASSGGALISGNTIYF. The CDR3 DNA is TGTGCCAGCAGCGGGGGGGCACTGATCTCTGGAAACACCATATATTTT.

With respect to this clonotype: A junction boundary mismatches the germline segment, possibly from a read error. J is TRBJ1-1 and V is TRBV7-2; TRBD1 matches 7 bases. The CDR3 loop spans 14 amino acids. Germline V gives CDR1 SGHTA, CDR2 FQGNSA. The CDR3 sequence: CANSLGDRPDEAFF. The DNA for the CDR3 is TGTGCCAACAGCTTAGGGGACAGACCCGATGAAGCTTTCTTT.

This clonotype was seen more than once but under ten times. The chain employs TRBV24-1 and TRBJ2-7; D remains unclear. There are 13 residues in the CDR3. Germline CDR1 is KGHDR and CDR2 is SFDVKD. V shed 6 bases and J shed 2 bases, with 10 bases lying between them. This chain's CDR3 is CATSTYETYEQYF. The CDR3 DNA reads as TGTGCCACCAGTACGTACGAGACCTACGAGCAGTACTTC.

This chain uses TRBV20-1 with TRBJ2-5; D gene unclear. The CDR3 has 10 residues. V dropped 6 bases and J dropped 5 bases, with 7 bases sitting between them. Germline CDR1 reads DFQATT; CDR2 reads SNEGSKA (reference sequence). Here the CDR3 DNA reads TGCAGTGCCGACGAGGAGACCCAGTACTTC. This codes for CSADEETQYF.

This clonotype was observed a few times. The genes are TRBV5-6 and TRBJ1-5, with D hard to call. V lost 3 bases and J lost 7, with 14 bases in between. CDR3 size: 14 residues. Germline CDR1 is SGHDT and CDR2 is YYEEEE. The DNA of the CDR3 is TGTGCCAGCAGCTCCCGACCGGGCGGGCAGCCCCAGCATTTT. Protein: CASSSRPGGQPQHF. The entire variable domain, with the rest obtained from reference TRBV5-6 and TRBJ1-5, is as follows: DAGVTQSPTHLIKTRGQQVTLRCSPKSGHDTVSWYQQALGQGPQFIFQYYEEEERQRGNFPDRFSGHQFPNYSSELNVNALLLGDSALYLCASSSRPGGQPQHFGDGTRLSIL.

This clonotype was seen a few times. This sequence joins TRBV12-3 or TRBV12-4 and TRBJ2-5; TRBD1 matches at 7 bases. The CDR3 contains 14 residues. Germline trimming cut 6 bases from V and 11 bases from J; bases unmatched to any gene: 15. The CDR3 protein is CASSKTGDSREQYF. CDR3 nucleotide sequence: TGTGCCAGCAGCAAAACCGGGGACAGCAGAGAGCAGTACTTC.

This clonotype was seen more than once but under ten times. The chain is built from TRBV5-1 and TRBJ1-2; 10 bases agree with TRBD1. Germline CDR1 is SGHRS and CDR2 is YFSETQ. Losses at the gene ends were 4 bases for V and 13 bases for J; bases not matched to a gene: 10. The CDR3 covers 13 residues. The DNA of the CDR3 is TGCGCCAGCAGCAAATCGGGACAGGGGCAGGGCACCTTC. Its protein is CASSKSGQGQGTF.

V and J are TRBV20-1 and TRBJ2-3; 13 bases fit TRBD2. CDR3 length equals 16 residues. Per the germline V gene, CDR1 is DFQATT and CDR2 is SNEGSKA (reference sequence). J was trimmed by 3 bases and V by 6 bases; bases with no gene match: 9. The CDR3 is CSATGLAGVMTDTQYF. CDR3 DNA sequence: TGCAGTGCCACTGGACTAGCGGGGGTAATGACAGATACGCAGTATTTT.

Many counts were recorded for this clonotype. The CDR3 nucleotides are TGTGCCATCAGTGAGTCCCAGAGCAGGGGGCACTACAATGAGCAGTTCTTC. Translation gives CAISESQSRGHYNEQFF. The genes are TRBV10-3 and TRBJ2-1; 8 positions match TRBD1. The V segment lost 0 bases and the J segment 3 bases; nucleotides outside the gene matches: 7. CDR1 is ENHRY and CDR2 is SYGVKD in the germline V gene. This CDR3 has 17 amino acids.

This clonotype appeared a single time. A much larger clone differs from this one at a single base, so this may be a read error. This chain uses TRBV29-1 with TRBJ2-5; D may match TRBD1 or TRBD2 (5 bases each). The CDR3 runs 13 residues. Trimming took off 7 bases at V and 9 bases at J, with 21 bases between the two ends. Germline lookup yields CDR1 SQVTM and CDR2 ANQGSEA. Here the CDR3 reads CSDAPGMEEPQYF. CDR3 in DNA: TGCAGCGACGCCCCAGGGATGGAGGAGCCCCAGTACTTC.

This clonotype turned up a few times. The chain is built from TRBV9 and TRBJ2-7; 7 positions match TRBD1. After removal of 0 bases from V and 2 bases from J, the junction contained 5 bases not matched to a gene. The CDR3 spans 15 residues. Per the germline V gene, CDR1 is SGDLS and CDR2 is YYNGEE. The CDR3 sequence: CASSVDDRATYEQYF. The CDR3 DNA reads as TGTGCCAGCAGCGTAGATGACAGGGCCACCTACGAGCAGTACTTC. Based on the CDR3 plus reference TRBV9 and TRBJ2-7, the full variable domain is DSGVTQTPKHLITATGQRVTLRCSPRSGDLSVYWYQQSLDQGLQFLIQYYNGEERAKGNILERFSAQQFPDLHSELNLSSLELGDSALYFCASSVDDRATYEQYFGPGTRLTVT.

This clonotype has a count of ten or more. In nucleotides, the CDR3 is TGTGCCAGCAGCAGACAAGGGGTCACAGATACGCAGTATTTT. Translated: CASSRQGVTDTQYF. J is TRBJ2-3 and V is TRBV7-2; D perhaps matches TRBD1 (5 bases). The CDR3 extends over 14 amino acids. Deletions cut 5 bases from V and 2 bases from J, with 11 bases between. Germline CDR1 SGHTA, CDR2 FQGNSA.

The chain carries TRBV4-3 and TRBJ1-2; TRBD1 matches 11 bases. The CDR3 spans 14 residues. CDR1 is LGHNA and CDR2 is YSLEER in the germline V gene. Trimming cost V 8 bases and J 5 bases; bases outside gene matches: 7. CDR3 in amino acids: CASGRDRGSYGYTF. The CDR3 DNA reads TGCGCCAGCGGTAGGGACAGGGGGTCGTATGGCTACACCTTC.

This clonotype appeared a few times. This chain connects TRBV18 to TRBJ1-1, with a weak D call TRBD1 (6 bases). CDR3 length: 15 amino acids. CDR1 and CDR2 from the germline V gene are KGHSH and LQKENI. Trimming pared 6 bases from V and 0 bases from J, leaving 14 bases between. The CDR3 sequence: CASSIVTGLNTEAFF. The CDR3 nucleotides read TGTGCCAGCTCCATCGTGACAGGCTTGAACACTGAAGCTTTCTTT.

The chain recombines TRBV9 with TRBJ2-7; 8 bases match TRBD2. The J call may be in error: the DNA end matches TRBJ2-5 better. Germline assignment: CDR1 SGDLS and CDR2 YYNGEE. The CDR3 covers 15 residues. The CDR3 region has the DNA TGTGCCAGCAGCGTAGGAGGGACTAGTTATGAGACCCAGTACTTC. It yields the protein CASSVGGTSYETQYF.

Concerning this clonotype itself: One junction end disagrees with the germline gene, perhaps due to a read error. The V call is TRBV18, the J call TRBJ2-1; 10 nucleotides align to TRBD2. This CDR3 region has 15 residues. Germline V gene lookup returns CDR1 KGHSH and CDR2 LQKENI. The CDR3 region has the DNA TGTGCCAGCTCACCCCTAGCGGGGGTCGGCAATGGGCAGTTCTTC. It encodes CASSPLAGVGNGQFF.

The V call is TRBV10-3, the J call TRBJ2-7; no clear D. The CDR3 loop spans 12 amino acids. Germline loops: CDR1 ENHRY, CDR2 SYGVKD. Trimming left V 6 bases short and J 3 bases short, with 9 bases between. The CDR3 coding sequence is TGTGCCATCAGCCCCAATCGCTACGAGCAGTACTTC. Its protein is CAISPNRYEQYF.

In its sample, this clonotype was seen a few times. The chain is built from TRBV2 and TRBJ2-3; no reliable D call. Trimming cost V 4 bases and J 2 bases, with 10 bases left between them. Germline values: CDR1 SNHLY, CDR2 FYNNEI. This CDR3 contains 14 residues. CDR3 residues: CASSGVHTTDTQYF. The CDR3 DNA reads TGTGCCAGCAGTGGGGTCCATACCACAGATACGCAGTATTTT.

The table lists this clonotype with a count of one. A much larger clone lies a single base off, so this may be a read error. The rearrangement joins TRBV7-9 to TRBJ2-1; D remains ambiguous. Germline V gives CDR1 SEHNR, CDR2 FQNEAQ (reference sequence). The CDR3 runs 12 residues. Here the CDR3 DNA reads TGTTCCAGCAGCTTAGGCGGCTATGAGCAGTTCTTC. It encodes CSSSLGGYEQFF.

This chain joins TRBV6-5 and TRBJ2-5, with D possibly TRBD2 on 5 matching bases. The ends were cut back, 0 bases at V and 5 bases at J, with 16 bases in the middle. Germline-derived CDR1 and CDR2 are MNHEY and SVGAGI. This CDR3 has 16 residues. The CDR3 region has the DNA TGTGCCAGCAGTTACTCGGGGTATGGTGGACTTGAGACCCAGTACTTC. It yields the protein CASSYSGYGGLETQYF.

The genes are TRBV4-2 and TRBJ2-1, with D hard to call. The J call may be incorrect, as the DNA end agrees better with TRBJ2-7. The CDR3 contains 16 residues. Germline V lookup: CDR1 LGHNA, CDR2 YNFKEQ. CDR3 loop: CASSQVVSNSYNEQYF. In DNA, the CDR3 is TGTGCCAGCAGCCAAGTAGTAAGTAACTCCTACAATGAGCAGTACTTC.